These 10 T cell receptor beta chains share one sample of origin, sequenced in a study of early stage breast cancer tumors. Some clones are missing from TCRdb's copy, which holds only in-frame ones; the method was immunoSEQ multiplex PCR. The table lists 25,000 to 35,000 clones, less than 85% of them singletons. The sequencing sample was made of blood. The receptors here all came from a person between 60 and 70 years old with breast cancer.

The CDR3 sequence: CASSVGVGTGAGQYF. The CDR3 DNA reads TGTGCCAGCAGCGTAGGTGTGGGTACGGGCGCGGGGCAGTACTTC. The chain is built from TRBV9 and TRBJ2-7, with a tentative D call TRBD2 (5 bases). Germline CDR1 reads SGDLS; CDR2 reads YYNGEE. There are 15 residues in the CDR3. V lost 0 bases and J 9 bases, leaving 19 bases between the germline ends.

V is TRBV29-1 and J is TRBJ2-5, with TRBD2 matching over 9 bases. The germline V gene encodes CDR1 SQVTM and CDR2 ANQGSEA. The CDR3 has 14 amino acids. Losses at the gene ends were 7 bases for V and 2 bases for J; bases not matched to a gene: 8. The CDR3 nucleotides read TGCAGCGGATCCCTAGCGGGACCACAAGAGACCCAGTACTTC. This encodes CSGSLAGPQETQYF.

The J gene is TRBJ1-1, the V gene TRBV7-2, with D maybe TRBD1 (5 bases). The germline CDR1 and CDR2 sequences are SGHTA and FQGNSA. The CDR3 has 15 amino acids. Deletions cut 5 bases from V and 1 base from J, with 14 bases between. The CDR3 DNA reads as TGTGCCAGCAGCCGGGAGGGGTCCACGAACACTGAAGCTTTCTTT. This translates into CASSREGSTNTEAFF.

This chain uses TRBV6-5 with TRBJ2-3, with D maybe TRBD1 (6 bases). CDR3 length: 14 residues. Germline CDR1 MNHEY, CDR2 SVGAGI. Trimming took off 8 bases at V and 1 base at J, with 13 bases between the two ends. CDR3 nucleotides: TGTGCCAGCGCCTCCCGGACAGGCACAGATACGCAGTATTTT. Translation gives CASASRTGTDTQYF.

This clone was observed once. V and J are TRBV5-1 and TRBJ2-1, with TRBD2 matching over 13 bases. The J segment lost 9 bases and the V segment lost 1 base, leaving 1 base of the junction unmatched. CDR1 is SGHRS, CDR2 YFSETQ, per germline. The CDR3 loop spans 14 amino acids. The chain's CDR3 is CASSLTSGRGEQFF. CDR3 bases: TGCGCCAGCAGCTTGACTAGCGGGAGGGGTGAGCAGTTCTTC. Full variable domain (remainder filled in from reference TRBV5-1 and TRBJ2-1): KAGVTQTPRYLIKTRGQQVTLSCSPISGHRSVSWYQQTPGQGLQFLFEYFSETQRNKGNFPGRFSGRQFSNSRSEMNVSTLELGDSALYLCASSLTSGRGEQFFGPGTRLTVL.

The rearrangement links TRBV7-8 to TRBJ2-7; D gene uncertain. The germline V and J ends were trimmed by 5 bases and 4 bases, with 15 bases remaining between them. Germline CDR1 reads SGHVS; CDR2 reads FQNEAQ. The CDR3 has 14 residues. The CDR3 protein is CASSRVAYSYEQYF. The CDR3 DNA follows: TGTGCCAGCAGCCGGGTGGCCTACTCATACGAGCAGTACTTC. The full variable domain, completed using reference TRBV7-8 and TRBJ2-7, is GAGVSQSPRYKVAKRGQDVALRCDPISGHVSLFWYQQALGQGPEFLTYFQNEAQLDKSGLPSDRFFAERPEGSVSTLKIQRTQQEDSAVYLCASSRVAYSYEQYFGPGTRLTVT.

V gene TRBV11-2 combines with J gene TRBJ1-2, with D unclear. The ends were cut back, 1 base at V and 2 bases at J, with 5 bases in the middle. The CDR3 spans 13 residues. The germline gives CDR1 SGHAT, CDR2 FQNNGV. The CDR3 protein is CASSLGQNYGYTF. Here the CDR3 DNA reads TGTGCCAGCAGCTTAGGGCAGAACTATGGCTACACCTTC.

This chain links TRBV6-1 with TRBJ1-2; D call uncertain. In germline, CDR1 is MNHNS, CDR2 SASEGT. V lost 2 bases and J 5 bases, leaving 15 bases between the germline ends. CDR3 length: 15 residues. The CDR3 nucleotides are TGTGCCAGCAGTGAATGGGTGACGGGTGCATATGGCTACACCTTC. Residues: CASSEWVTGAYGYTF.

This clone was found a few times. This chain links TRBV9 with TRBJ1-3; D not certain. This CDR3 region has 14 residues. V lost 0 bases, J lost 4 bases, and 8 bases lay in between. CDR1 and CDR2 from the germline V gene are SGDLS and YYNGEE. In DNA, the CDR3 is TGTGCCAGCAGCGTAGTTTCGGGGGGAAACACCATATATTTT. Translating it yields CASSVVSGGNTIYF.

V gene TRBV9 combines with J gene TRBJ2-1; 11 nucleotides align to TRBD1. The V gene end was trimmed by 4 bases and the J gene end by 4 bases; junction bases not matched to a gene: 7. The germline CDR1 and CDR2 sequences are SGDLS and YYNGEE. The CDR3 extends over 16 amino acids. The CDR3 protein is CASSPPGTGGYNEQFF. The CDR3, as DNA: TGTGCCAGCAGCCCACCTGGGACAGGGGGGTACAATGAGCAGTTCTTC.